Below, 28 T cell receptor beta chains from the same sample are listed, as sequenced in a study of blood T cell repertoires in COVID-19. Produced via immunoSEQ multiplex PCR; TCRdb's table is partial and in-frame only. Among 170,000 or so clones listed, roughly nine tenths were seen once. Sequenced: peripheral blood. All receptors come from a man between 18 and 35 years old who had recovered from COVID-19.

The chain recombines TRBV7-9 with TRBJ2-2, with D tentatively TRBD2 (6 bases). The CDR3 consists of 17 residues. Trimming removed 4 bases at V and 2 bases at J, with 17 bases between. In germline, CDR1 is SEHNR, CDR2 FQNEAQ (reference sequence). In DNA form, the CDR3 reads TGTGCCAGCAGCTCCACCCGGGTGGGGGGTAACACCGGGGAGCTGTTTTTT. Amino acid sequence: CASSSTRVGGNTGELFF.

This clone was detected once. This sequence joins TRBV6-1 and TRBJ1-5, with 8 bases identical to TRBD1. Germline lookup yields CDR1 MNHNS and CDR2 SASEGT. This CDR3 has 15 residues. Trimming cost V 1 base and J 7 bases; bases outside gene matches: 6. CDR3 nucleotides: TGTGCCAGCAGTGAAGGACCCACAGGGGGACAGCCCCAGCATTTT. Its translation: CASSEGPTGGQPQHF.

CDR3 protein: CASSLLGSVSTDTQYF. CDR3 bases: TGTGCCAGCTCACTTTTGGGTAGCGTGAGCACAGATACGCAGTATTTT. The J gene is TRBJ2-3, the V gene TRBV18, with D perhaps TRBD2 (5 bases). The CDR3 loop spans 16 amino acids. Germline CDR1 and CDR2: KGHSH and LQKENI. V gave up 4 bases and J gave up 0 bases, with 14 bases separating them.

V is TRBV10-3 and J is TRBJ2-7; 10 positions agree with TRBD1. The CDR3 contains 15 residues. Germline lookup yields CDR1 ENHRY and CDR2 SYGVKD. V was clipped by 6 bases and J by 5 bases; unmatched bases: 10. This chain's CDR3 is CAISSQDRGINEQYF. In DNA, the CDR3 is TGTGCCATCAGCTCCCAGGACAGGGGGATCAACGAGCAGTACTTC.

The rearrangement links TRBV18 to TRBJ1-5; a weak D match, TRBD1 (6 bases). Deletions cut 6 bases from V and 0 bases from J, with 9 bases between. Germline V gene data show CDR1 as KGHSH and CDR2 as LQKENI. The length of the CDR3 is 14 residues. The CDR3 region has the DNA TGTGCCAGCTCCTCAGGGGATAGCAATCAGCCCCAGCATTTT. Residues: CASSSGDSNQPQHF.

This clone has just a few counts. The CDR3 loop reads CASTVDGTGDKAQYF. CDR3 nucleotide sequence: TGTGCCAGCACTGTCGATGGGACAGGGGATAAAGCGCAGTATTTT. V is TRBV28 and J is TRBJ2-3, with 10 bases matching TRBD1. Looked up from germline, CDR1 is MDHEN and CDR2 is SYDVKM. V was pared by 7 bases and J by 10 bases, with 14 bases of the junction left unmatched. The CDR3 consists of 15 residues. Full variable domain (missing parts from reference TRBV28 and TRBJ2-3): DVKVTQSSRYLVKRTGEKVFLECVQDMDHENMFWYRQDPGLGLRLIYFSYDVKMKEKGDIPEGYSVSREKKERFSLILESASTNQTSMYLCASTVDGTGDKAQYFGPGTRLTVL.

The V and J genes are TRBV5-6 and TRBJ2-3; D might be TRBD1 (6 bases). Germline V gene data show CDR1 as SGHDT and CDR2 as YYEEEE. This CDR3 has 17 residues. Trimming removed 3 bases at V and 3 bases at J, with 20 bases between. The CDR3 spells CASSSGGWGLGTDTQYF. In DNA, the CDR3 is TGTGCCAGCAGCTCTGGAGGTTGGGGGCTCGGGACAGATACGCAGTATTTT. The whole variable domain, filled in from reference TRBV5-6 and TRBJ2-3, reads DAGVTQSPTHLIKTRGQQVTLRCSPKSGHDTVSWYQQALGQGPQFIFQYYEEEERQRGNFPDRFSGHQFPNYSSELNVNALLLGDSALYLCASSSGGWGLGTDTQYFGPGTRLTVL.

This chain uses TRBV5-1 with TRBJ2-7; D possibly corresponds to TRBD1 (7 bases). Trimming took off 3 bases at V and 2 bases at J, with 18 bases between the two ends. From germline, CDR1 is SGHRS and CDR2 YFSETQ. This CDR3 is 16 amino acids long. The CDR3 DNA sequence: TGCGCCAGCAGCTCGTCGCGGGGACAGAGTACCTACGAGCAGTACTTC. This translates into CASSSSRGQSTYEQYF.

J is TRBJ2-7 and V is TRBV11-2; 8 positions agree with TRBD2. The CDR3 loop spans 15 amino acids. J lost 5 bases, V lost 3 bases, and 9 bases had no gene match. Germline loops: CDR1 SGHAT, CDR2 FQNNGV. As DNA, the CDR3 is TGTGCCAGCAGCTTTCAATACACTAGCGGTAACGAGCAGTACTTC. This codes for CASSFQYTSGNEQYF.

The V and J genes are TRBV3-1 (or the pseudogene TRBV3-2) and TRBJ2-5; 10 positions agree with TRBD2. The CDR3 totals 17 residues. J was trimmed by 3 bases and V by 0 bases; bases with no gene match: 7. Germline assignment: CDR1 LGHDT and CDR2 YNNKEL (reference sequence). The CDR3 reads CASSQDLGLAEKETQYF. The CDR3 DNA sequence: TGTGCCAGCAGCCAAGATCTTGGACTAGCGGAGAAAGAGACCCAGTACTTC.

This rearrangement joins TRBV20-1 to TRBJ2-7; perhaps TRBD1 as D (6 bases). Per the germline V gene, CDR1 is DFQATT and CDR2 is SNEGSKA (reference sequence). V was cut by 6 bases and J by 1 base, with 19 bases left in between. This CDR3 region has 15 residues. This CDR3 reads CSASTGYRSSYEQYF. CDR3 DNA: TGCAGTGCAAGTACAGGGTACCGATCTTCCTACGAGCAGTACTTC.

The V call is TRBV7-9, the J call TRBJ2-7, with 7 bases fitting TRBD1. The CDR3 contains 13 residues. V trimming: 5 bases; J trimming: 4 bases; junction bases outside the gene matches: 5. Germline loops: CDR1 SEHNR, CDR2 FQNEAQ (reference sequence). CDR3 sequence (DNA): TGTGCCAGCAGCGTCGGGACAGAATACGAGCAGTACTTC. Amino acids: CASSVGTEYEQYF.

The chain has TRBV2 and TRBJ1-1; D is uncertain. The V and J ends lost 8 bases and 1 base respectively, with 14 bases between them. The CDR3 is made up of 14 amino acids. The germline V gene encodes CDR1 SNHLY and CDR2 FYNNEI. The CDR3 reads CASPSKHENTEAFF. The CDR3 DNA sequence: TGTGCCAGCCCATCGAAACACGAGAACACTGAAGCTTTCTTT.

The CDR3 region is CASSIGQTEAFF. The CDR3 DNA reads TGTGCCAGCAGCATAGGACAGACTGAAGCTTTCTTT. This chain connects TRBV2 to TRBJ1-1; the D gene is possibly TRBD1 (6 bases). CDR1 SNHLY and CDR2 FYNNEI come from the germline V gene. The V end was cut by 6 bases, the J end by 5 bases, with 10 bases between. The CDR3 loop spans 12 amino acids.

The V call is TRBV5-4, the J call TRBJ2-7; 9 bases map to TRBD2. CDR1 is SGHNT and CDR2 is YYREEE in the germline V gene (reference sequence). V gave up 1 base and J gave up 1 base; unmatched junction bases: 6. The CDR3 has 16 amino acids. CDR3 DNA sequence: TGTGCCAGCAGCTTGCGAGCTAGCGGGATTTCCTACGAGCAGTACTTC. Amino acid sequence: CASSLRASGISYEQYF.

The rearrangement uses TRBV3-1 (or the pseudogene TRBV3-2) and TRBJ1-1; no clear D gene. V was clipped by 0 bases and J by 3 bases, with 8 bases between them. Germline assignment: CDR1 LGHDT and CDR2 YNNKEL (reference sequence). The CDR3 totals 14 residues. CDR3 coding DNA: TGTGCCAGCAGCCAAGAGTGGGCAGACACTGAAGCTTTCTTT. Translated, it gives CASSQEWADTEAFF.

V usage is TRBV6-2 or TRBV6-3 and J usage is TRBJ2-7, with TRBD1 identical over 10 bases. Trimming cost V 5 bases and J 4 bases; bases outside gene matches: 11. This CDR3 spans 16 amino acids. Germline CDR1 is MNHEY and CDR2 is SVGEGT. The CDR3 nucleotides are TGTGCCAGCAGTCCGTTGGGACAGGGGTCTCCGTACGAGCAGTACTTC. Translated: CASSPLGQGSPYEQYF.

J is TRBJ2-5 and V is TRBV7-9; 10 bases are a match to TRBD2. Trimming at V came to 4 bases and at J to 2 bases, leaving 10 bases not matched to a gene. The CDR3 runs to 17 residues. Germline V gene data show CDR1 as SEHNR and CDR2 as FQNEAQ (reference sequence). DNA of the CDR3: TGTGCCAGCAGCTCGCCTCTAGCGGGAGACGTACAAGAGACCCAGTACTTC. Protein sequence: CASSSPLAGDVQETQYF.

The chain has TRBV7-9 and TRBJ2-3; D is undetermined. This CDR3 contains 13 residues. V lost 1 base, J lost 4 bases, and 6 bases lay in between. CDR1 SEHNR and CDR2 FQNEAQ come from the germline V gene (reference sequence). This CDR3 is CASSLDVADTQYF. The CDR3, as DNA: TGTGCCAGCAGCTTAGATGTCGCAGATACGCAGTATTTT. Variable domain in full (rest from reference TRBV7-9 and TRBJ2-3): DTGVSQNPRHKITKRGQNVTFRCDPISEHNRLYWYRQTLGQGPEFLTYFQNEAQLEKSRLLSDRFSAERPKGSFSTLEIQRTEQGDSAMYLCASSLDVADTQYFGPGTRLTVL.

CDR3 residues: CASSLDRLFSYNEQFF. CDR3 DNA: TGCGCCAGCAGCTTGGATCGACTATTCTCCTACAATGAGCAGTTCTTC. V and J are TRBV5-1 and TRBJ2-1; possibly TRBD2 for D (5 bases). Trimming took off 0 bases at V and 0 bases at J, with 10 bases between the two ends. The germline gives CDR1 SGHRS, CDR2 YFSETQ. The length of the CDR3 is 16 residues. The full variable domain, completed using reference TRBV5-1 and TRBJ2-1, is KAGVTQTPRYLIKTRGQQVTLSCSPISGHRSVSWYQQTPGQGLQFLFEYFSETQRNKGNFPGRFSGRQFSNSRSEMNVSTLELGDSALYLCASSLDRLFSYNEQFFGPGTRLTVL.

The V call is TRBV11-1, the J call TRBJ1-2, with D unresolved. V shed 5 bases and J shed 1 base, with 11 bases lying between them. The CDR3 is 14 residues long. Germline loops: CDR1 SGHAT, CDR2 FQDESV (reference sequence). This chain's CDR3 is CASSISSDNYGYTF. The CDR3 nucleotides read TGTGCCAGCAGCATCTCCAGCGATAACTATGGCTACACCTTC. The full variable domain, completed using reference TRBV11-1 and TRBJ1-2, is EAEVAQSPRYKITEKSQAVAFWCDPISGHATLYWYRQILGQGPELLVQFQDESVVDDSQLPKDRFSAERLKGVDSTLKIQPAELGDSAMYLCASSISSDNYGYTFGSGTRLTVV.

Only a few counts were recorded for this clone. This sequence joins TRBV7-9 and TRBJ2-3; D not certain. V was cut by 3 bases and J by 4 bases, with 2 bases left in between. The CDR3 is made up of 11 amino acids. CDR1 and CDR2 from the germline V gene are SEHNR and FQNEAQ (reference sequence). In DNA, the CDR3 is TGTGCCAGCAGCTTCTCAGATACGCAGTATTTT. Its translation: CASSFSDTQYF.

This chain uses TRBV29-1 with TRBJ1-1, with D hard to call. Germline values: CDR1 SQVTM, CDR2 ANQGSEA. The CDR3 has 13 amino acids. V was shortened by 2 bases and J by 3 bases, with 10 bases between the two germline ends. Here the CDR3 reads CSVEQAMDTEAFF. The CDR3, as DNA: TGCAGCGTTGAACAGGCAATGGACACTGAAGCTTTCTTT. The full variable domain, rest sourced from reference TRBV29-1 and TRBJ1-1, is SAVISQKPSRDICQRGTSLTIQCQVDSQVTMMFWYRQQPGQSLTLIATANQGSEATYESGFVIDKFPISRPNLTFSTLTVSNMSPEDSSIYLCSVEQAMDTEAFFGQGTRLTVV.

The chain carries TRBV28 and TRBJ2-2; TRBD1 aligns across 7 bases. The CDR3 covers 16 residues. The V gene end was trimmed by 2 bases and the J gene end by 3 bases; junction bases not matched to a gene: 6. The germline V gene encodes CDR1 MDHEN and CDR2 SYDVKM. The DNA of the CDR3 is TGTGCCAGCAGTTTAAGAGGGGGCGAGTACACCGGGGAGCTGTTTTTT. This gives the protein CASSLRGGEYTGELFF.

The J gene is TRBJ2-3, the V gene TRBV25-1; 13 bases line up with TRBD2. CDR1 is MGHDK, CDR2 SYGVNS, per germline. V shed 3 bases and J 4 bases; nucleotides not matched to a gene: 4. The CDR3 is made up of 16 amino acids. For the CDR3, the DNA is TGTGCCAGCAGTGACTCGACTAGCGGGAGGTCAGATACGCAGTATTTT. It codes for CASSDSTSGRSDTQYF. Full variable domain (rest looked up from reference TRBV25-1 and TRBJ2-3): EADIYQTPRYLVIGTGKKITLECSQTMGHDKMYWYQQDPGMELHLIHYSYGVNSTEKGDLSSESTVSRIRTEHFPLTLESARPSHTSQYLCASSDSTSGRSDTQYFGPGTRLTVL.

This chain connects TRBV24-1 to TRBJ2-5; no definite D call. In germline, CDR1 is KGHDR, CDR2 SFDVKD. V was pared by 5 bases and J by 5 bases, with 11 bases between. CDR3 length: 13 amino acids. CDR3 loop: CATSGGLGETQYF. In DNA, the CDR3 is TGTGCCACCAGTGGTGGGCTTGGGGAGACCCAGTACTTC.

The chain uses TRBV12-5 and TRBJ2-1, with 8 nucleotides matching TRBD1. Germline V gives CDR1 LGHNT, CDR2 FRNRAP. The CDR3 totals 14 residues. Trimming cost V 6 bases and J 5 bases; bases outside gene matches: 6. The CDR3 DNA reads TGTGCTAGTGGAACCTCAGGGGGCAACAATGAGCAGTTCTTC. It codes for CASGTSGGNNEQFF.

The chain employs TRBV18 and TRBJ2-3; D call uncertain. The V end was cut by 2 bases, the J end by 13 bases, with 13 bases between. CDR3 length: 12 amino acids. Germline CDR1 reads KGHSH; CDR2 reads LQKENI. CDR3 DNA: TGTGCCAGCTCACCAGAGGAATACCACGAGTATTTT. It translates to CASSPEEYHEYF.